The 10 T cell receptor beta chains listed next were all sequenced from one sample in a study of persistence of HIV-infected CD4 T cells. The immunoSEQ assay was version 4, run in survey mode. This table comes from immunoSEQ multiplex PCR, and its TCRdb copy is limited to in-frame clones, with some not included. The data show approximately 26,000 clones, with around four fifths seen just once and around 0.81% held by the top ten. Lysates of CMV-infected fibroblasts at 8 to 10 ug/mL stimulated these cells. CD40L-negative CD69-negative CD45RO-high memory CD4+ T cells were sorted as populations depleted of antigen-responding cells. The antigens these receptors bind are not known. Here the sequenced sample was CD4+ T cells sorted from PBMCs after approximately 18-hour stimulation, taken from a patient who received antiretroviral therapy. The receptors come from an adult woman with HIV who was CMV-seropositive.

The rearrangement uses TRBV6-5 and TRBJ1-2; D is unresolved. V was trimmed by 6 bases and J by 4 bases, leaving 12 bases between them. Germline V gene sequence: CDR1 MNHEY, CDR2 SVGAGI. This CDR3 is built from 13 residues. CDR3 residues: CASRLPDGYGYTF. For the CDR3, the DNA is TGTGCCAGCAGGCTCCCCGACGGCTATGGCTACACCTTC.

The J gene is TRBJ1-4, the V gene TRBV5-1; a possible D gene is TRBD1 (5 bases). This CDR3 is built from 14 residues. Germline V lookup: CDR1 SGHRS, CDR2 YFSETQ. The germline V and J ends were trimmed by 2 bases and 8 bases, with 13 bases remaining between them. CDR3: CASSFGRGREKLFF. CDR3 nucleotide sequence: TGCGCCAGCAGCTTCGGGCGGGGGAGAGAAAAACTGTTTTTT.

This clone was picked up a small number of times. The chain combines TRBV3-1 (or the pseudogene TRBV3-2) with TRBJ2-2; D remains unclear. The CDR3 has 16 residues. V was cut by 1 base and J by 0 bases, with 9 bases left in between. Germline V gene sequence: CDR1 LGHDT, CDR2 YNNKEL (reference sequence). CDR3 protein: CASSQVLTANTGELFF. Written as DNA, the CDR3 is TGTGCCAGCAGCCAAGTGCTAACAGCGAACACCGGGGAGCTGTTTTTT.

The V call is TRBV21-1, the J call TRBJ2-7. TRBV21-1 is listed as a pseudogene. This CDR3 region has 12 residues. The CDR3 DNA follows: TGTGCCAGCAGCGGAGGGGGTGGCGAGCAGTACGTC. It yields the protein CASSGGGGEQYV.

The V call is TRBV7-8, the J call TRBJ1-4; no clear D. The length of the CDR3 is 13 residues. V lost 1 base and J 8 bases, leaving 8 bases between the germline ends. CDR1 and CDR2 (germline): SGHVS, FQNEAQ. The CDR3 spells CASSLGRREKLFF. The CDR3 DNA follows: TGTGCCAGCAGCTTAGGACGTAGGGAAAAACTGTTTTTT. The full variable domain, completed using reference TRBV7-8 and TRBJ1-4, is GAGVSQSPRYKVAKRGQDVALRCDPISGHVSLFWYQQALGQGPEFLTYFQNEAQLDKSGLPSDRFFAERPEGSVSTLKIQRTQQEDSAVYLCASSLGRREKLFFGSGTQLSVL.

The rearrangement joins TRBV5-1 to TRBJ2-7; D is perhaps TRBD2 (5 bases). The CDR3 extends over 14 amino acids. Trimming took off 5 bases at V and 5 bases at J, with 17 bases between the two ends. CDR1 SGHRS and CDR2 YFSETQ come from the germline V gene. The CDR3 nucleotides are TGCGCCAGCAGACACACTCCTGGGAGCCACGAGCAGTACGTC. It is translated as CASRHTPGSHEQYV.

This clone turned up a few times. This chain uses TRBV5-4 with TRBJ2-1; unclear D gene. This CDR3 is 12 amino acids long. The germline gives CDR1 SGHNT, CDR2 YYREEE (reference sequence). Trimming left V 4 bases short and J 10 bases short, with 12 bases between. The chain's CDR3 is CASSMLFQEQFF. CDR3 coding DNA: TGTGCCAGCAGCATGTTGTTCCAGGAGCAGTTCTTC.

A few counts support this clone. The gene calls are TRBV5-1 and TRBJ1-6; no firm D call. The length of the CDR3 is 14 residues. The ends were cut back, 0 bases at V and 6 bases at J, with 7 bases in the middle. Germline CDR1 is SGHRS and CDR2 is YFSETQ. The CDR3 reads CASSLDGSNSPLHF. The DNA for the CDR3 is TGCGCCAGCAGCTTGGACGGCAGTAATTCACCCCTCCACTTT.

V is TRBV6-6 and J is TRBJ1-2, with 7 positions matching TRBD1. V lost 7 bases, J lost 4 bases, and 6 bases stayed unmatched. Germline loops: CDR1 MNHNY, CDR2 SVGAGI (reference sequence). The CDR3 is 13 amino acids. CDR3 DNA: TGTGCCAGCAAAGAAACAGGGGCCTATGGCTACACCTTC. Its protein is CASKETGAYGYTF.

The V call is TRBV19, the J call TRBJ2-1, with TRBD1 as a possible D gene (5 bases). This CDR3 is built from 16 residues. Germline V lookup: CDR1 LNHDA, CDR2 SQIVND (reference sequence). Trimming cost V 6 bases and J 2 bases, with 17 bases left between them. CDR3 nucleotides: TGTGCCAGTAGAGGGCAGGGTATTAATCCCTACAATGAGCAGTTCTTC. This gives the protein CASRGQGINPYNEQFF.